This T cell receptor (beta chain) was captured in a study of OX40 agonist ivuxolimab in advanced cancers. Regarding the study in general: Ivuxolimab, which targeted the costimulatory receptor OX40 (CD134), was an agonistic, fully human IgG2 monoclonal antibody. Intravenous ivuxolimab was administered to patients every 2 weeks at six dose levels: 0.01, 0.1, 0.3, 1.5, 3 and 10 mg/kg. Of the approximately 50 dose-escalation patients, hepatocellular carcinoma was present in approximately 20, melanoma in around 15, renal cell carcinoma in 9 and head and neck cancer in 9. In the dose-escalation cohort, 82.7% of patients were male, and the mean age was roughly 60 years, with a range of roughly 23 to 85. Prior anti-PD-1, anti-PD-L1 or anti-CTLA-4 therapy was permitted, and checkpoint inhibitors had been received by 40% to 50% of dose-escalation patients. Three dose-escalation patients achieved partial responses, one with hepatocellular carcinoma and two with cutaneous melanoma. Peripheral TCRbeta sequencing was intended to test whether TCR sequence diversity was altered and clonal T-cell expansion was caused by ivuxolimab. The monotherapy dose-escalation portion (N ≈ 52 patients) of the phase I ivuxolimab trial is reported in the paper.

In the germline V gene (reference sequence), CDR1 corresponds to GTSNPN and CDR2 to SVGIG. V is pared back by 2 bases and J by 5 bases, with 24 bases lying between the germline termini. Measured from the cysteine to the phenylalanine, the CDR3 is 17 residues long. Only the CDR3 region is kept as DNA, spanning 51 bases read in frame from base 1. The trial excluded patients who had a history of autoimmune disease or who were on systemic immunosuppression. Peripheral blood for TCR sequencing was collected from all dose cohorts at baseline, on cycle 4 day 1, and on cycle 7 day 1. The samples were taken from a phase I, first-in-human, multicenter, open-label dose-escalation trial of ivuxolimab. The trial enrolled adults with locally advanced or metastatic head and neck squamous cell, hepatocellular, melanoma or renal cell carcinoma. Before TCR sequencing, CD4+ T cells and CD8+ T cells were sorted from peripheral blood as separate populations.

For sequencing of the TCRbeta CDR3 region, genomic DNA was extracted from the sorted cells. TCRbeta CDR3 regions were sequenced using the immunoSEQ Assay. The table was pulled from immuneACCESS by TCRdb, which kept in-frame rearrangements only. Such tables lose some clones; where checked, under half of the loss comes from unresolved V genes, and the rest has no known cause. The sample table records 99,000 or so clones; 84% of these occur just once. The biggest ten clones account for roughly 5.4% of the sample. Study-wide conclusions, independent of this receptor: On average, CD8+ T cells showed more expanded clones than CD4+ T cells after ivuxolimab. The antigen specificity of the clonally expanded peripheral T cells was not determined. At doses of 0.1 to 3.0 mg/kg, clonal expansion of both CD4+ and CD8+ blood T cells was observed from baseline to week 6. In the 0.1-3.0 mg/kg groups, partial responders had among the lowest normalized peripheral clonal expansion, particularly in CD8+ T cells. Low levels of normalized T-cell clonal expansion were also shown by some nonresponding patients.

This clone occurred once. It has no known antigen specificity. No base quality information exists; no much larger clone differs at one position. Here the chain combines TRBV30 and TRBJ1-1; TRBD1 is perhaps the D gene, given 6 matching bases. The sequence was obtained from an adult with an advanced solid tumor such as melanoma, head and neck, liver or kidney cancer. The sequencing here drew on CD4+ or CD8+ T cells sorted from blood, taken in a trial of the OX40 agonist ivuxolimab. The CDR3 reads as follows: CAWSPPSLDRRRTEAFF. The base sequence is TGTGCCTGGAGTCCACCCTCGTTAGACAGGCGGCGGACTGAAGCTTTCTTT. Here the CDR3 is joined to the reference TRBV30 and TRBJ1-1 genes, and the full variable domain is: SQTIHQWPATLVQPVGSPLSLECTVEGTSNPNLYWYRQAAGRGLQLLFYSVGIGQISSEVPQNLSASRPQDRQFILSSKKLLLSDSGFYLCAWSPPSLDRRRTEAFFGQGTRLTVV.